These 20 T cell receptor beta chains originate from one sample sequenced in a study of CD8 T cells in ankylosing spondylitis. MiXCR, applied by TCRdb to the 5' RACE reads, yields one record per CDR3 protein. The sample yields 180,000 or so distinct CDR3 sequences, more than 9% seen once. The specimen was blood, either unsorted or a sorted T cell fraction (not recorded which). The source of these receptors is a male donor with ankylosing spondylitis or in good health (not recorded which).

This clonotype has a count of ten or more. J is TRBJ2-7 and V is TRBV18; the D call may be TRBD1 or TRBD2 (6 bases each). Trimming removed 6 bases at V and 6 bases at J, with 24 bases between. CDR1 and CDR2 (germline): KGHSH, LQKENI. The CDR3 is 16 residues long. Here the CDR3 DNA reads TGTGCCAGCTCCAAGAACTCCATCCTAGGGGGGCTCGAGCAGTACTTC. Translation: CASSKNSILGGLEQYF.

This chain links TRBV6-5 with TRBJ2-1; weak D call: TRBD2 (5 bases). Trimming took off 4 bases at V and 6 bases at J, with 19 bases between the two ends. Germline lookup yields CDR1 MNHEY and CDR2 SVGAGI. The length of the CDR3 is 16 residues. The CDR3 sequence: CASSSNLATVVNEQFF. The CDR3 DNA reads TGTGCCAGCAGTTCGAATCTAGCCACGGTTGTCAATGAGCAGTTCTTC.

The V call is TRBV6-1, the J call TRBJ2-3; possible D gene TRBD2, 6 bases. Trimming removed 5 bases at V and 5 bases at J, with 11 bases between. Germline CDR1 and CDR2: MNHNS and SASEGT. The CDR3 runs 13 residues. In DNA form, the CDR3 reads TGTGCCAGCAGTAGGAGGGCCCAAGATACGCAGTATTTT. Translating it yields CASSRRAQDTQYF.

This clonotype appeared many times. The chain uses TRBV5-1 and TRBJ2-5, with TRBD1 matching over 10 bases. Germline V lookup: CDR1 SGHRS, CDR2 YFSETQ. J lost 4 bases, V lost 1 base, and 7 bases had no gene match. The CDR3 spans 16 residues. The CDR3 loop is CASSLSRDRGTETQYF. For the CDR3, the DNA is TGCGCCAGCAGCTTGAGCCGGGACAGGGGAACAGAGACCCAGTACTTC.

The sample holds many counts of this clonotype. The chain links TRBV5-1 to TRBJ2-1; perhaps TRBD2 as D (5 bases). Trimming stripped 0 bases from V and 4 bases from J, with 11 bases between. The germline CDR1 and CDR2 sequences are SGHRS and YFSETQ. The CDR3 sequence is 15 residues long. The CDR3 sequence is CASSLAYGEYNEQFF. The CDR3 DNA reads TGCGCCAGCAGCTTGGCCTACGGGGAATACAATGAGCAGTTCTTC.

The chain uses TRBV3-1 and TRBJ2-1, with 11 positions matching TRBD2. Germline V CDR1 and CDR2: LGHDT, YNNKEL (reference sequence). The CDR3 is 15 amino acids. Losses at the gene ends were 3 bases for V and 9 bases for J; bases not matched to a gene: 7. The CDR3 bases are TGTGCCAGCAGCCATACTAGCGGGAGTGGCGCTGAGCAGTTCTTC. Translation gives CASSHTSGSGAEQFF.

Many counts were recorded for this clonotype. V usage is TRBV29-1 and J usage is TRBJ2-3; TRBD2 might be the D (5 bases). CDR1 and CDR2 (germline): SQVTM, ANQGSEA. Trimming stripped 4 bases from V and 3 bases from J, with 14 bases between. This CDR3 has 14 residues. CDR3 in amino acids: CSVGTRIGTDTQYF. The DNA for the CDR3 is TGCAGCGTTGGAACTAGGATCGGAACAGATACGCAGTATTTT.

This clonotype was seen only a few times. J is TRBJ2-4 and V is TRBV20-1, with TRBD2 matching over 9 bases. Unmatched junction bases numbered 7, after V lost 7 bases and J lost 0 bases. Germline V lookup: CDR1 DFQATT, CDR2 SNEGSKA (reference sequence). CDR3 length: 15 residues. This CDR3 is CSVAGADLAKNIQYF. In DNA form, the CDR3 reads TGCAGTGTAGCGGGGGCCGATTTAGCCAAAAACATTCAGTACTTC.

This clonotype was seen ten or more times. J is TRBJ1-5 and V is TRBV3-1; D not certain. Germline lookup yields CDR1 LGHDT and CDR2 YNNKEL (reference sequence). V was trimmed by 0 bases and J by 3 bases, leaving 9 bases between them. The CDR3 sequence is 15 residues long. The CDR3 region has the DNA TGTGCCAGCAGCCAAGATTTCGGAAACAATCAGCCCCAGCATTTT. This gives the protein CASSQDFGNNQPQHF.

In its sample, this clonotype was seen many times. The chain carries TRBV7-2 and TRBJ2-7; D perhaps matches TRBD2 (5 bases). CDR3 length: 12 residues. Germline values: CDR1 SGHTA, CDR2 FQGNSA. Trimming took off 1 base at V and 7 bases at J, with 8 bases between the two ends. Here the CDR3 reads CASSLGSGEQYF. The CDR3, as DNA: TGTGCCAGCAGCTTAGGGTCGGGGGAGCAGTACTTC.

This clonotype was detected only a few times. The chain is built from TRBV7-2 and TRBJ2-2; D gene uncertain. The CDR3 loop spans 14 amino acids. Trimming cost V 5 bases and J 3 bases, with 10 bases left between them. Germline lookup yields CDR1 SGHTA and CDR2 FQGNSA. CDR3 sequence: CASSLDPYTGELFF. DNA of the CDR3: TGTGCCAGCAGCCTGGACCCGTACACCGGGGAGCTGTTTTTT.

This clonotype was seen ten or more times. This sequence joins TRBV12-3 or TRBV12-4 and TRBJ1-6; 7 nucleotides line up with TRBD1. The CDR3 extends over 13 amino acids. V gave up 6 bases and J gave up 7 bases; unmatched junction bases: 3. CDR3 DNA: TGTGCCAGCAGCCCGGGACAGAATTCACCCCTCCACTTT. It yields the protein CASSPGQNSPLHF.

The chain has TRBV7-2 and TRBJ1-5; the D gene is possibly TRBD1 (5 bases). This CDR3 region has 14 residues. V was clipped by 2 bases and J by 4 bases, with 9 bases between them. CDR1 is SGHTA, CDR2 FQGNSA, per germline. The CDR3 DNA follows: TGTGCCAGCAGCTTACACAGGTGGAATCAGCCCCAGCATTTT. Translated: CASSLHRWNQPQHF.

This clonotype was detected ten times or more. The chain has TRBV27 and TRBJ2-1, with TRBD2 matching 11 bases. CDR1 and CDR2 from the germline V gene are MNHEY and SMNVEV (reference sequence). The CDR3 is 17 amino acids. V was clipped by 11 bases and J by 0 bases; unmatched bases: 12. The DNA of the CDR3 is TGTGCCGCCGGGGGGACTAGCGGACTTAGCTCCTACAATGAGCAGTTCTTC. This translates into CAAGGTSGLSSYNEQFF.

This clonotype appeared many times. V and J are TRBV24-1 and TRBJ2-2; a possible D gene is TRBD1 (5 bases). This CDR3 has 16 residues. From germline, CDR1 is KGHDR and CDR2 SFDVKD. V was trimmed by 4 bases and J by 4 bases, leaving 15 bases between them. CDR3 sequence: CATSDPDSALTGELFF. CDR3 in DNA: TGTGCCACCAGTGACCCCGACAGCGCGCTCACCGGGGAGCTGTTTTTT.

To note about this clonotype: This sequence may be a read error, since a much larger clone differs from it by one base. The chain couples TRBV20-1 to TRBJ1-2; perhaps TRBD1 as D (5 bases). This CDR3 region has 12 residues. Germline CDR1 reads DFQATT; CDR2 reads SNEGSKA (reference sequence). The CDR3 sequence: CSARGPQYGCTF. DNA of the CDR3: TGCAGTGCTAGGGGGCCCCAATATGGCTGCACCTTC.

The sample holds many counts of this clonotype. The chain carries TRBV29-1 and TRBJ1-5; D call uncertain. CDR1 SQVTM and CDR2 ANQGSEA come from the germline V gene. Trimming took 7 bases from V and 12 from J, leaving 16 bases between them. The CDR3 length is 11 residues. CDR3 amino acids: CSALQSGHQHF. In DNA form, the CDR3 reads TGCAGCGCGTTACAGTCTGGGCACCAGCATTTT.

At least ten counts were recorded for this clonotype. The V gene is TRBV7-8, the J gene TRBJ1-4; D unclear. Looked up from germline, CDR1 is SGHVS and CDR2 is FQNEAQ. Trimming took off 4 bases at V and 4 bases at J, with 16 bases between the two ends. The CDR3 runs to 16 residues. The CDR3 nucleotides are TGTGCCAGCAGCTCCGGGTTAGGAGTGTTTAATGAAAAACTGTTTTTT. Its translation: CASSSGLGVFNEKLFF.

This clonotype was observed a few times. The gene calls are TRBV15 and TRBJ2-7; D possibly corresponds to TRBD1 (6 bases). CDR1 and CDR2 (germline): LNHNV, YYDKDF (reference sequence). The germline V and J ends were trimmed by 1 base and 3 bases, with 10 bases remaining between them. This CDR3 spans 14 amino acids. CDR3 coding DNA: TGTGCCACCAGCAGAGCCAGGGGCAGCTACGAGCAGTACTTC. This codes for CATSRARGSYEQYF. The entire variable domain, with the rest obtained from reference TRBV15 and TRBJ2-7, is as follows: DAMVIQNPRYQVTQFGKPVTLSCSQTLNHNVMYWYQQKSSQAPKLLFHYYDKDFNNEADTPDNFQSRRPNTSFCFLDIRSPGLGDTAMYLCATSRARGSYEQYFGPGTRLTVT.

This clonotype appeared a few times. This chain links TRBV20-1 with TRBJ1-5; tentative D call: TRBD1 (6 bases). CDR1 is DFQATT and CDR2 is SNEGSKA in the germline V gene (reference sequence). V gave up 3 bases and J gave up 5 bases, with 14 bases separating them. The CDR3 runs to 14 residues. The CDR3 here is CSASTGTTYQPQHF. The CDR3 DNA is TGCAGTGCTAGTACCGGGACAACTTATCAGCCCCAGCATTTT.